Listed below are T cell receptor beta chains from one sample, sequenced in a study of cytomegalovirus exposure and HLA in healthy donors. Using immunoSEQ multiplex PCR, the repertoire was profiled, and TCRdb retains in-frame clones only, with some absent. The table shows around 86,000 clones, with around 80% occurring only once. The material sequenced was PBMCs. These receptors all come from a man between 45 and 60 years old in good health and CMV-seropositive. Each CDR3 is given with its conserved first and last residue. D genes are given only for firm matches. Clone size is shown for a subset of rows, as once, few, many or a class of expanded clone.

CDR3	DNA	V	J	D	size
CASRLGTGGPGELFF	TGTGCCAGCAGACTGGGGACAGGGGGCCCCGGGGAGCTGTTTTTT	TRBV6-5	TRBJ2-2	TRBD1	few
CASSYSTGAGGYTF	TGTGCCAGCAGTTACTCGACAGGGGCTGGTGGCTACACCTTC	TRBV6-6	TRBJ1-2	TRBD1	.
CASSFKDRADTQYF	TGTGCCAGCAGCTTCAAGGACAGGGCAGATACGCAGTATTTT	TRBV5-4	TRBJ2-3	TRBD1	.
CASSLRDYEQYF	TGCGCCAGCAGCTTGCGGGACTACGAGCAGTACTTC	TRBV5-1	TRBJ2-7	.	.
CAWSGTSGSIDTQYF	TGTGCCTGGAGTGGGACTAGCGGGAGTATAGATACGCAGTATTTT	TRBV30	TRBJ2-3	TRBD2	.
CASQGSPYEQYF	TGTGCGTCACAGGGAAGTCCCTACGAGCAGTACTTC	TRBV10-3	TRBJ2-7	.	medium-sized
CASSLPGLAGNEQFF	TGCGCCAGCAGCTTGCCTGGCCTAGCGGGCAATGAGCAGTTCTTC	TRBV5-1	TRBJ2-1	TRBD2	.
CASSLAQGSQETQYF	TGTGCCAGCAGCTTGGCCCAGGGCAGCCAAGAGACCCAGTACTTC	TRBV5-4	TRBJ2-5	.	.
CASSGSSGNTIYF	TGTGCCAGCAGCGGGTCCTCTGGAAACACCATATATTTT	TRBV6-6	TRBJ1-3	.	.
CASSFGTSGTYEQHF	TGTGCCAGCAGCTTTGGGACTAGCGGAACCTACGAGCAGCACTTC	TRBV7-9	TRBJ2-7	TRBD2	.
CASRDRGTYEQYF	TGTGCCAGCAGGGACAGGGGCACCTACGAGCAGTACTTC	TRBV6-5	TRBJ2-7	TRBD1	.
CASSPGGGGSKLFF	TGTGCCAGCAGCCCCGGGGGGGGCGGGTCGAAACTGTTTTTT	TRBV5-4	TRBJ1-4	.	.
CSATESTTANYGYTF	TGCAGCGCCACGGAGTCTACTACGGCTAACTATGGCTACACCTTC	TRBV29-1	TRBJ1-2	.	.
CASSVASGRTANTGELFF	TGTGCCAGCAGCGTAGCTAGCGGGAGGACCGCGAACACCGGGGAGCTGTTTTTT	TRBV9	TRBJ2-2	TRBD2	once
CASSIASGDYEQYF	TGTGCCAGTAGTATAGCCTCTGGAGACTACGAGCAGTACTTC	TRBV19	TRBJ2-7	.	few
CATSSRGLRETQYF	TGTGCCACCAGCTCGAGGGGACTCAGGGAGACCCAGTACTTC	TRBV15	TRBJ2-5	.	few
CASSLPTQGGEAFF	TGTGCCAGCAGCCTACCGACCCAGGGAGGGGAAGCTTTCTTT	TRBV11-1	TRBJ1-1	.	.
CASSKANTFYGYTF	TGTGCCAGCAGCAAAGCGAACACCTTCTATGGCTACACCTTC	TRBV21-1	TRBJ1-2	.	.
CAISDFSTGELFF	TGTGCCATCAGTGATTTCTCCACCGGGGAGCTGTTTTTT	TRBV10-3	TRBJ2-2	.	.
CASSFGRGTNYGYTF	TGTGCCAGCAGTTTCGGCCGGGGTACTAACTATGGCTACACCTTC	TRBV27	TRBJ1-2	.	.
CAWSSVLTSTDTQYF	TGTGCCTGGAGTTCGGTGCTTACTAGCACAGATACGCAGTATTTT	TRBV30	TRBJ2-3	.	.
CASSSQLGFSLTDTQYF	TGTGCCAGCAGCTCGCAACTAGGTTTCTCTCTAACAGATACGCAGTATTTT	TRBV11-3	TRBJ2-3	.	once
CASTKGGATGELFF	TGTGCCAGTACCAAAGGTGGGGCAACCGGGGAGCTGTTTTTT	TRBV19	TRBJ2-2	.	.
CASSRDRTYEQYF	TGCGCCAGCAGTCGGGACAGAACCTACGAGCAGTACTTC	TRBV4-3	TRBJ2-7	TRBD1	.
CAISETDTYGYTF	TGTGCCATCAGTGAGACGGACACTTATGGCTACACCTTC	TRBV10-3	TRBJ1-2	.	.
CASRGGGGATEAFF	TGTGCCAGTAGAGGAGGCGGGGGGGCCACTGAAGCTTTCTTT	TRBV19	TRBJ1-1	.	.
CASSGLAGGWFF	TGTGCCAGCAGTGGCCTAGCGGGAGGGTGGTTCTTC	TRBV2	TRBJ2-1	TRBD2	.
CASSRTGTGAEQYF	TGCGCCAGCAGCCGGACCGGGACAGGGGCCGAGCAGTACTTC	TRBV4-1	TRBJ2-7	TRBD1	.
CASSLQGGYNEQFF	TGTGCCAGCTCACTACAGGGGGGGTACAATGAGCAGTTCTTC	TRBV18	TRBJ2-1	.	.
CASSPGTSGYEQYF	TGTGCCAGCTCACCGGGGACTAGCGGTTACGAGCAGTACTTC	TRBV18	TRBJ2-7	TRBD2	.
CAWSARNTAGAEAFF	TGTGCCTGGAGTGCTCGGAACACCGCAGGGGCTGAAGCTTTCTTT	TRBV30	TRBJ1-1	.	once
CASSARTGFVNEQFF	TGTGCCAGCAGCGCCCGAACAGGGTTCGTGAATGAGCAGTTCTTC	TRBV9	TRBJ2-1	.	.
CASSLSGTGQTYEQYF	TGCGCCAGCAGCTTAAGCGGGACAGGGCAAACCTACGAGCAGTACTTC	TRBV5-1	TRBJ2-7	TRBD1	.